The 17 T cell receptor beta chains in this list originate from one sample, sequenced in a study of graft-versus-host responses after intestinal transplantation. The antigens of these receptors remain unknown. Some clones are missing from TCRdb's copy, which holds only in-frame ones; the method was immunoSEQ multiplex PCR. This sample has 30,000 or so clones, with about 86% found just once. Sequencing was performed on unstimulated CD8+ T cells sorted from spleen or lymph node cells, taken before intestinal transplant. Receptor source: a human donor who received an intestinal transplant.

This chain joins TRBV4-1 and TRBJ2-1, with 9 nucleotides matching TRBD1. With V trimmed by 4 bases and J by 10 bases, 11 bases remained unmatched. The germline gives CDR1 MGHRA, CDR2 YSYEKL. This CDR3 is 15 amino acids long. CDR3 nucleotide sequence: TGCGCCAGCAGCCCCGGGACAGGGATGAGAGGAGAGCAGTTCTTC. Translation: CASSPGTGMRGEQFF.

This sequence joins TRBV7-9 and TRBJ2-2, with TRBD1 identical over 8 bases. Losses at the gene ends were 0 bases for V and 3 bases for J; bases not matched to a gene: 12. From germline, CDR1 is SEHNR and CDR2 FQNEAQ (reference sequence). CDR3 length equals 19 residues. The CDR3 here is CASSLARGQERGHTGELFF. Written as DNA, the CDR3 is TGTGCCAGCAGCTTAGCGCGGGGACAGGAAAGAGGGCACACCGGGGAGCTGTTTTTT.

V and J are TRBV9 and TRBJ2-1; 10 positions match TRBD2. Trimming at V came to 4 bases and at J to 5 bases, leaving 6 bases not matched to a gene. Germline V gene data show CDR1 as SGDLS and CDR2 as YYNGEE. CDR3 length: 15 residues. CDR3 sequence: CASSQSGRDHNEQFF. CDR3 bases: TGTGCCAGCAGCCAGAGCGGGAGGGACCACAATGAGCAGTTCTTC.

The chain is built from TRBV2 and TRBJ2-1, with TRBD2 matching 12 bases. After removal of 4 bases from V and 3 bases from J, the junction contained 7 bases not matched to a gene. CDR1 and CDR2 (germline): SNHLY, FYNNEI. This CDR3 is built from 17 residues. CDR3 region: CASSARLAGAVYNEQFF. The CDR3 DNA reads as TGTGCCAGCAGTGCGAGACTAGCGGGAGCTGTCTACAATGAGCAGTTCTTC.

The chain recombines TRBV2 with TRBJ2-1; TRBD2 matches at 9 bases. Germline-derived CDR1 and CDR2 are SNHLY and FYNNEI. The CDR3 is 16 residues long. The V gene end was trimmed by 2 bases and the J gene end by 9 bases; junction bases not matched to a gene: 11. Here the CDR3 reads CASSELSAGGPGEQFF. For the CDR3, the DNA is TGTGCCAGCAGTGAATTATCGGCGGGAGGGCCGGGTGAGCAGTTCTTC.

The V gene is TRBV6-5, the J gene TRBJ1-5; 7 bases fit TRBD1. This CDR3 comprises 13 residues. Germline V CDR1 and CDR2: MNHEY, SVGAGI. J was trimmed by 4 bases and V by 9 bases; bases with no gene match: 6. The CDR3 is CASRTGPNQPQHF. CDR3 sequence (DNA): TGTGCCAGTCGGACAGGACCTAATCAGCCCCAGCATTTT.

This clone appeared once. The J gene is TRBJ2-1, the V gene TRBV7-9; 7 bases are shared with TRBD2. Germline V gene data show CDR1 as SEHNR and CDR2 as FQNEAQ (reference sequence). CDR3 length: 14 amino acids. Trimming took 2 bases from V and 3 from J; bases not matched to a gene: 1. The CDR3 loop is CASSLLAVYNEQFF. CDR3 bases: TGTGCCAGCAGCTTACTAGCGGTCTACAATGAGCAGTTCTTC.

This chain links TRBV28 with TRBJ2-1, with TRBD2 matching over 9 bases. The CDR3 covers 17 residues. Per the germline V gene, CDR1 is MDHEN and CDR2 is SYDVKM. Trimming at V came to 4 bases and at J to 9 bases, leaving 16 bases not matched to a gene. CDR3 DNA sequence: TGTGCCAGCAGTTCCCCCGGACTAGCGCGCTTCGTGGGTGAGCAGTTCTTC. It yields the protein CASSSPGLARFVGEQFF.

This clone has only a few counts. A junction end diverges from the germline sequence, so it may reflect a read error. This chain uses TRBV5-6 with TRBJ2-1; 9 bases fit TRBD2. The CDR3 loop spans 15 amino acids. Germline assignment: CDR1 SGHDT and CDR2 YYEEEE. The CDR3, as DNA: TGCGCCAGCAGCCCCTTTAGCGGGAGCTACAATGAGCAGTTCTTC. It encodes CASSPFSGSYNEQFF.

J is TRBJ2-7 and V is TRBV13; maybe TRBD1 (6 bases). CDR1 is PRHDT, CDR2 FYEKMQ, per germline (reference sequence). V was trimmed by 2 bases and J by 5 bases, leaving 10 bases between them. The CDR3 has 13 residues. DNA for the CDR3: TGTGCCAGCAGCTTACAACAGGGCCACGAGCAGTACTTC. Its protein product is CASSLQQGHEQYF. Drawing the rest from reference TRBV13 and TRBJ2-7, the complete variable domain is AAGVIQSPRHLIKEKRETATLKCYPIPRHDTVYWYQQGPGQDPQFLISFYEKMQSDKGSIPDRFSAQQFSDYHSELNMSSLELGDSALYFCASSLQQGHEQYFGPGTRLTVT.

The chain employs TRBV28 and TRBJ2-3; TRBD2 aligns across 10 bases. Germline V gene sequence: CDR1 MDHEN, CDR2 SYDVKM. Trimming cost V 5 bases and J 2 bases; bases outside gene matches: 13. This CDR3 contains 18 residues. CDR3 protein: CASSLLAGEEDNTDTQYF. The DNA of the CDR3 is TGTGCCAGCAGTCTCCTAGCGGGAGAGGAGGACAACACAGATACGCAGTATTTT.

This sequence joins TRBV19 and TRBJ2-1, with TRBD1 as a possible D gene (5 bases). The germline V gene has CDR1 LNHDA and CDR2 SQIVND (reference sequence). Deletions cut 1 base from V and 2 bases from J, with 9 bases between. This CDR3 is 15 amino acids long. CDR3 coding DNA: TGTGCCAGTAGTATAGGGGGCATCGCCTACAATGAGCAGTTCTTC. This gives the protein CASSIGGIAYNEQFF.

Comments on this clone: Additional DNA sequences in this sample encode the identical CDR3. The CDR3 region has the DNA TGCGCCAGCAGCCAAGAGCCCAGGGACATAGGGGGCTACACCTTC. This gives the protein CASSQEPRDIGGYTF. This chain uses TRBV4-1 with TRBJ1-2; possible D gene TRBD1, 6 bases. From germline, CDR1 is MGHRA and CDR2 YSYEKL. V dropped 0 bases and J dropped 8 bases, with 16 bases sitting between them. The CDR3 has 15 amino acids.

The rearrangement uses TRBV27 and TRBJ1-2, with 8 bases fitting TRBD1. The ends lost 3 bases at V and 5 bases at J; junction bases unmatched: 5. The CDR3 length is 14 residues. CDR1 is MNHEY and CDR2 is SMNVEV in the germline V gene (reference sequence). The CDR3 nucleotides are TGTGCCAGCAGTTTGACAGGGGTGGGGTATGGCTACACCTTC. Translating gives CASSLTGVGYGYTF.

The chain links TRBV4-1 to TRBJ2-5, with 11 bases that match TRBD1. V gave up 4 bases and J gave up 5 bases; unmatched junction bases: 9. Germline V gene sequence: CDR1 MGHRA, CDR2 YSYEKL. This CDR3 has 16 residues. The CDR3 reads CASSPEPGQGGETQYF. The DNA for the CDR3 is TGCGCCAGCAGCCCCGAGCCGGGACAGGGGGGGGAGACCCAGTACTTC.

The genes are TRBV2 and TRBJ2-1; 7 nucleotides match TRBD2. Unmatched junction bases numbered 1, after V lost 8 bases and J lost 3 bases. Germline lookup yields CDR1 SNHLY and CDR2 FYNNEI. The CDR3 sequence is 12 residues long. CDR3 protein: CASGRDYNEQFF. As DNA, the CDR3 is TGTGCCAGCGGGAGGGACTACAATGAGCAGTTCTTC.

The chain couples TRBV7-7 to TRBJ2-7; no reliable D call. The CDR3 runs to 9 residues. V shed 11 bases and J shed 6 bases, with 8 bases lying between them. Germline assignment: CDR1 SSHAT and CDR2 FNYEAQ (reference sequence). In DNA, the CDR3 is TGTGCCTCCCCTCGCGAGCAGTACTTC. It specifies CASPREQYF.